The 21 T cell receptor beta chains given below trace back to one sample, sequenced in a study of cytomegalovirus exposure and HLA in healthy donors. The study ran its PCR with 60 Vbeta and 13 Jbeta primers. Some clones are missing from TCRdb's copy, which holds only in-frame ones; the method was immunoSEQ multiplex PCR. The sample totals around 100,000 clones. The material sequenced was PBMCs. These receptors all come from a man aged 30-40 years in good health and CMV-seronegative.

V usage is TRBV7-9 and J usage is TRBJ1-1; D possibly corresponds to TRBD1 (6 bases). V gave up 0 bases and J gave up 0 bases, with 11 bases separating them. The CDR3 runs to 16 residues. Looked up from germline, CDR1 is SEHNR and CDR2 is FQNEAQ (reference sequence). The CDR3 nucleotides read TGTGCCAGCAGCTTAGCCTCAACAGGGTTGAACACTGAAGCTTTCTTT. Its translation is CASSLASTGLNTEAFF.

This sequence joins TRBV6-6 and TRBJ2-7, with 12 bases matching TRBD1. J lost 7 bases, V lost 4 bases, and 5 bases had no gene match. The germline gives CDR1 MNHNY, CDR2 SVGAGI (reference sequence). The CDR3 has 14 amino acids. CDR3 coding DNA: TGTGCCAGCAGTTCCCGGGACAGGGGGCATGAGCAGTACTTC. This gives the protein CASSSRDRGHEQYF.

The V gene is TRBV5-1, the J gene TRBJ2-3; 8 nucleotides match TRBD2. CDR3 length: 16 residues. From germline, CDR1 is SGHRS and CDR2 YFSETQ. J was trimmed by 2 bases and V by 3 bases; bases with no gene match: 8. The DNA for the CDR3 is TGCGCCAGCAGCTCGATACGGGGGGGCCTCACAGATACGCAGTATTTT. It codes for CASSSIRGGLTDTQYF.

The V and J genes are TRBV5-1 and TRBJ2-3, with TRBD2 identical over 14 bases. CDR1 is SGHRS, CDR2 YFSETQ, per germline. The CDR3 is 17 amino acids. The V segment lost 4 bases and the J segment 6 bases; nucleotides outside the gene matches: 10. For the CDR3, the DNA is TGCGCCAGCAGCCCGGGACTAGCGGGGGCCTTCCAGGATACGCAGTATTTT. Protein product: CASSPGLAGAFQDTQYF.

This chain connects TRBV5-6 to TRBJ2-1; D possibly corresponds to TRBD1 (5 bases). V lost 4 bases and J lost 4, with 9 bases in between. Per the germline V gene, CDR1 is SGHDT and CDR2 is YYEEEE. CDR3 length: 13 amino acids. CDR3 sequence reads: CASSPNRYNEQFF. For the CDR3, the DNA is TGTGCCAGCAGCCCAAACAGGTACAATGAGCAGTTCTTC.

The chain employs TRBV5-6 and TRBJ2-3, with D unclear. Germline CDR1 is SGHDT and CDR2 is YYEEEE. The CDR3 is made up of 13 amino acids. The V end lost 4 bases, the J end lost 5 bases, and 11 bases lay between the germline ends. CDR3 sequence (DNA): TGTGCCAGCAGCCCCGAGGTGGGAGATACGCAGTATTTT. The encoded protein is CASSPEVGDTQYF.

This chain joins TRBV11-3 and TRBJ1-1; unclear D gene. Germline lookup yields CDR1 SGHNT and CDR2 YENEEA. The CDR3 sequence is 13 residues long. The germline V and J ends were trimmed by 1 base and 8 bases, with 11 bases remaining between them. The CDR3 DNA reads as TGTGCCAGCAGCTTAGGTTCTTTTGAGGAAGCTTTCTTT. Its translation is CASSLGSFEEAFF.

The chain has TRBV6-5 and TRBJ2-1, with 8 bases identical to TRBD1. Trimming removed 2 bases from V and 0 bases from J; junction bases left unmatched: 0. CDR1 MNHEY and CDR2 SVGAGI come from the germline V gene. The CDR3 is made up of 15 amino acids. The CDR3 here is CASSYGQGSYNEQFF. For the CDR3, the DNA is TGTGCCAGCAGTTACGGACAGGGCTCCTACAATGAGCAGTTCTTC.

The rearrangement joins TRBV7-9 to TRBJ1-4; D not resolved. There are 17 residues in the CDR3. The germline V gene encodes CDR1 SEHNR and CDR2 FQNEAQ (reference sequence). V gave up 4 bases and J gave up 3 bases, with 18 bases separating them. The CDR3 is CASSYRPPNRPNEKLFF. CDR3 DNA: TGTGCCAGCAGCTACCGGCCCCCTAACAGACCTAATGAAAAACTGTTTTTT.

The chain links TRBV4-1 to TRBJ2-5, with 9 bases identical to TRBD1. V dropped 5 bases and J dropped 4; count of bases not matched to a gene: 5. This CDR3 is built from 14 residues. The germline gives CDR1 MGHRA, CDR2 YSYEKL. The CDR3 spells CASSKRQGGETQYF. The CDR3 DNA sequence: TGCGCCAGCAGCAAACGACAGGGGGGAGAGACCCAGTACTTC.

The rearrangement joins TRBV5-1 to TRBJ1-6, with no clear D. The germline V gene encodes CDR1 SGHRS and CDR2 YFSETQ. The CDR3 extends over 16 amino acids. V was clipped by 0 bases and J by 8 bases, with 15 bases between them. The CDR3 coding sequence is TGCGCCAGCAGCTTGGCCCCGCCGGGTGGCGATTCACCCCTCCACTTT. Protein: CASSLAPPGGDSPLHF.

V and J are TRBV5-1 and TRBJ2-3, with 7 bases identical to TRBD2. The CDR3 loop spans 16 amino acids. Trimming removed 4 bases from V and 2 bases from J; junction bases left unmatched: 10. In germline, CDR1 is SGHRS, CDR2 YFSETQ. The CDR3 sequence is CASSAIGLAATDTQYF. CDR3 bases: TGCGCCAGCAGCGCTATCGGTCTAGCGGCCACAGATACGCAGTATTTT.

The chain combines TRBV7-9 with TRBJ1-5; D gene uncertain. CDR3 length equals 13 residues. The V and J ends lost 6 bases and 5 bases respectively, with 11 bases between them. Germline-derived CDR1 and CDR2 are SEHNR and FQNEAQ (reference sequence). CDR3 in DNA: TGTGCCAGCAGTGGGCAGGAGGATCAGCCCCAGCATTTT. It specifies CASSGQEDQPQHF.

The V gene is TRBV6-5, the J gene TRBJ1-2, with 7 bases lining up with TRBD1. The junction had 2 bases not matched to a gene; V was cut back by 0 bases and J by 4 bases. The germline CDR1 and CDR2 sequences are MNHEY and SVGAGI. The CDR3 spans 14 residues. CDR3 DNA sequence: TGTGCCAGCAGTTACTCTCAGGGGGTCTATGGCTACACCTTC. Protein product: CASSYSQGVYGYTF.

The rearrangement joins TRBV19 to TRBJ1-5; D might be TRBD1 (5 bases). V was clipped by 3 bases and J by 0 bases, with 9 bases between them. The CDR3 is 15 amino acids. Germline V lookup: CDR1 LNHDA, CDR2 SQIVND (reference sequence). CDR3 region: CASSIGGASNQPQHF. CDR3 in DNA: TGTGCCAGTAGTATCGGGGGTGCTAGCAATCAGCCCCAGCATTTT.

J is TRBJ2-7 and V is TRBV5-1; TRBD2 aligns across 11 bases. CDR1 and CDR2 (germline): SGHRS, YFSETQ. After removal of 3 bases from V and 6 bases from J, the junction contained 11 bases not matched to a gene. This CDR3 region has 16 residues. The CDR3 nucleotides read TGCGCCAGCAGCTCCCAGACTAGCGGGGTCACCTCCGAGCAGTACTTC. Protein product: CASSSQTSGVTSEQYF.

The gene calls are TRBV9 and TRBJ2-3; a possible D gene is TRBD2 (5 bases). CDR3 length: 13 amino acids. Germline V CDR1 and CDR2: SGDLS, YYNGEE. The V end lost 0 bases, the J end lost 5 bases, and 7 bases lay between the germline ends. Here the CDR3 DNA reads TGTGCCAGCAGCGTAGGAGCGGTAGATACGCAGTATTTT. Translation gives CASSVGAVDTQYF.

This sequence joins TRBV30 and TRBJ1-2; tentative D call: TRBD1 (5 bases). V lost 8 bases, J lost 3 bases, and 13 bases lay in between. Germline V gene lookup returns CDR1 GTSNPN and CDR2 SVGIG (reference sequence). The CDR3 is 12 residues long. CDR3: CAGWGTDYGYTF. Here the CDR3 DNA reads TGTGCCGGATGGGGGACTGACTATGGCTACACCTTC.

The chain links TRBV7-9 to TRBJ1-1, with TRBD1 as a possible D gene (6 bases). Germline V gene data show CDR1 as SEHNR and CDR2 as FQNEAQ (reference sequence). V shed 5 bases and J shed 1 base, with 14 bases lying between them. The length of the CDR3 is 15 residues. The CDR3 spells CASSRGGQGNTEAFF. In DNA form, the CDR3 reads TGTGCCAGCAGCCGGGGGGGGCAGGGGAACACTGAAGCTTTCTTT.

CDR3 region: CASSSLGSGTGAWEQYF. The CDR3 DNA reads as TGTGCCAGCAGCTCCCTGGGCTCCGGGACAGGGGCCTGGGAGCAGTACTTC. The gene calls are TRBV7-9 and TRBJ2-5, with 10 bases that match TRBD1. This CDR3 contains 17 residues. Germline lookup yields CDR1 SEHNR and CDR2 FQNEAQ (reference sequence). Trimming took 4 bases from V and 11 from J; bases not matched to a gene: 19.

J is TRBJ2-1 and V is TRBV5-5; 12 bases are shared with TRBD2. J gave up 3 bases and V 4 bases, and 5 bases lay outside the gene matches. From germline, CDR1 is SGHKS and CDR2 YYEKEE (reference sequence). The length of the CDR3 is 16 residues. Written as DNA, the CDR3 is TGTGCCAGCAGCGGGGGACTAGCGGGCGTCTACAATGAGCAGTTCTTC. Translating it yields CASSGGLAGVYNEQFF.